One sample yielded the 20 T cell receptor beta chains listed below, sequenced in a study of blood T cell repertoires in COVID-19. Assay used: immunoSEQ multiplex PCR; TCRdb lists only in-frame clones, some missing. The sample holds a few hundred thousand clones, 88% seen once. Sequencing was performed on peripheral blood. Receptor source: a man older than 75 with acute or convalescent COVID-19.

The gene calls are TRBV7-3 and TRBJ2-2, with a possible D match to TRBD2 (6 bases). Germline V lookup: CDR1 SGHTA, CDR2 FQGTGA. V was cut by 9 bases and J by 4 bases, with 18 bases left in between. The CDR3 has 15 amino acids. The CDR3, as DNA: TGTGCCAGTAGTAGCGGAGGGCAGAGCACCGGGGAGCTGTTTTTT. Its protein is CASSSGGQSTGELFF.

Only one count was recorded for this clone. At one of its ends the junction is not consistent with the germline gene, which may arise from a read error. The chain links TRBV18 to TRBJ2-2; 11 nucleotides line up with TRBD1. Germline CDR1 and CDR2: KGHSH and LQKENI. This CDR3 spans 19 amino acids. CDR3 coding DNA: TGTGCCAGCTCCCCACGTACCCGGACAGGGGGCTCGGGCACCGGGGAGCTGTTTTTT. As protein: CASSPRTRTGGSGTGELFF.

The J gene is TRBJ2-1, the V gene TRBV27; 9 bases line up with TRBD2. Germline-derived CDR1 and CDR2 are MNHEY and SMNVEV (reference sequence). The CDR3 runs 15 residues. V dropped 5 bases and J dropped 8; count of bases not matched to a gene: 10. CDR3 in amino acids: CASSAPGLASYEQFF. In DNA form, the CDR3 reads TGTGCCAGCAGTGCTCCGGGACTAGCTAGCTATGAGCAGTTCTTC.

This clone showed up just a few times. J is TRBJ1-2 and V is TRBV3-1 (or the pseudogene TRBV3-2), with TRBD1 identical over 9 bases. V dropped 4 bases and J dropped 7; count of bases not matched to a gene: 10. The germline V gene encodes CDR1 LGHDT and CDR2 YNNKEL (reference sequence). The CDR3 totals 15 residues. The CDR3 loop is CASSPQGARGSGYTF. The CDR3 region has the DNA TGTGCCAGCAGCCCACAGGGGGCGCGAGGAAGTGGCTACACCTTC.

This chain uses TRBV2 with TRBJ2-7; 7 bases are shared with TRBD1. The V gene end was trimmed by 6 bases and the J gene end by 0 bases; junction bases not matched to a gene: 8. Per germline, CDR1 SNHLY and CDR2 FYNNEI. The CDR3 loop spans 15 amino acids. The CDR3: CASSHNRGPSYEQYF. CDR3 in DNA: TGTGCCAGCAGCCATAACAGGGGACCCTCCTACGAGCAGTACTTC.

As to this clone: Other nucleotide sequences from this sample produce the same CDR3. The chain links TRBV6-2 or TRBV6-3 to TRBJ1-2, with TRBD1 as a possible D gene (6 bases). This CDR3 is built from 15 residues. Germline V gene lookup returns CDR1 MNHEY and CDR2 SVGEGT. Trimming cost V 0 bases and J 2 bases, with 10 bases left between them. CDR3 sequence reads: CASSYSGQRNYGYTF. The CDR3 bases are TGTGCCAGCAGTTACTCCGGACAGAGAAACTATGGCTACACCTTC.

The CDR3: CASSEKAGTSPYEQYF. The CDR3 DNA reads TGTGCCAGCAGCGAAAAGGCCGGGACTTCCCCCTACGAGCAGTACTTC. The V gene is TRBV9, the J gene TRBJ2-7; maybe TRBD2 (6 bases). V shed 3 bases and J shed 2 bases, with 18 bases lying between them. This CDR3 contains 16 residues. Germline V gives CDR1 SGDLS, CDR2 YYNGEE.

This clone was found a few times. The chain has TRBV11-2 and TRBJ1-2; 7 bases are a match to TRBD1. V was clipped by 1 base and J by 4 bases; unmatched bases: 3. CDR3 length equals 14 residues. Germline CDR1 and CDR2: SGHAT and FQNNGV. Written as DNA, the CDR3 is TGTGCCAGCAGCTTAGCAGGACAGGTCTATGGCTACACCTTC. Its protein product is CASSLAGQVYGYTF.

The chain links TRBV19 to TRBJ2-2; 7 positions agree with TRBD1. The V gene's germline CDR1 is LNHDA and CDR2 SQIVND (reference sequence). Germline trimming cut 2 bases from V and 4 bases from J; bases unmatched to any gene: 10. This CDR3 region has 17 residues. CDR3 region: CASSISVGGAGTGELFF. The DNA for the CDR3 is TGTGCCAGTAGTATAAGCGTAGGGGGCGCCGGCACCGGGGAGCTGTTTTTT.

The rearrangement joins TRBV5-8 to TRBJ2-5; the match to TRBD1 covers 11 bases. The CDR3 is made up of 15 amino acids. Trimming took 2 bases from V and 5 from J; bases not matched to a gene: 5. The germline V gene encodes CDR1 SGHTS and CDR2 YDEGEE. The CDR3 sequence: CASSFGQGAGETQYF. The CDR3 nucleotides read TGTGCCAGCAGCTTTGGACAGGGGGCTGGGGAGACCCAGTACTTC. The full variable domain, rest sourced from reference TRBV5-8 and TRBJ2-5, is EAGVTQSPTHLIKTRGQQATLRCSPISGHTSVYWYQQALGLGLQFLLWYDEGEERNRGNFPPRFSGRQFPNYSSELNVNALELEDSALYLCASSFGQGAGETQYFGPGTRLLVL.

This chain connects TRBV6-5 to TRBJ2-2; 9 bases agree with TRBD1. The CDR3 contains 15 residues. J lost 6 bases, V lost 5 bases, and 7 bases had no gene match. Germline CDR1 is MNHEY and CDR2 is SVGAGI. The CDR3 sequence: CASSRSRDRAGELFF. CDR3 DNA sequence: TGTGCCAGCAGTCGGAGCCGGGACAGGGCCGGGGAGCTGTTTTTT.

The CDR3 DNA reads as TGTGCCAGCAGCTTAGATCTCCCCACAAGTGGCGGGGAGCTGTTTTTT. The encoded protein is CASSLDLPTSGGELFF. The chain has TRBV11-2 and TRBJ2-2, with unresolved D. Germline V gene data show CDR1 as SGHAT and CDR2 as FQNNGV. V lost 0 bases and J 7 bases, leaving 15 bases between the germline ends. The CDR3 runs 16 residues.

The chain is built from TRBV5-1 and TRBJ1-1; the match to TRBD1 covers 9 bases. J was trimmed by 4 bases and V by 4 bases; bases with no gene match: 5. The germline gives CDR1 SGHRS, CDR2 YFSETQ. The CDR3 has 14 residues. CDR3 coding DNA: TGCGCCAGCAGCCACAGGGGGCAGGTCACTGAAGCTTTCTTT. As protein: CASSHRGQVTEAFF.

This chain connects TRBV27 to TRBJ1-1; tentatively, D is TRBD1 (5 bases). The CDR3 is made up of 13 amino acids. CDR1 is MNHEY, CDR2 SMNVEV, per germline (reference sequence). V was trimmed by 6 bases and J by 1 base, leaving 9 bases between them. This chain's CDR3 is CASSQGANTEAFF. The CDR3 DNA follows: TGTGCCAGCAGCCAAGGGGCGAACACTGAAGCTTTCTTT.

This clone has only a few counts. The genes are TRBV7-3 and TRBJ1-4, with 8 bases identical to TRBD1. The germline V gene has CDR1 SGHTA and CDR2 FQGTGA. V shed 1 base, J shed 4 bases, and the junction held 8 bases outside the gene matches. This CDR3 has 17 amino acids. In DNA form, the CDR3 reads TGTGCCAGCAGCTTAAGCCTCCCCGGGACAGGTAATGAAAAACTGTTTTTT. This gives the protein CASSLSLPGTGNEKLFF.

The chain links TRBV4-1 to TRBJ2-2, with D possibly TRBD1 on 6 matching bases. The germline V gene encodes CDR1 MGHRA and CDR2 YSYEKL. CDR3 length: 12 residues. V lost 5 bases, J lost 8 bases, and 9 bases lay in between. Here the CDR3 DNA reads TGCGCCAGCAGCTTACAGGGAGGGGAGCTGTTTTTT. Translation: CASSLQGGELFF.

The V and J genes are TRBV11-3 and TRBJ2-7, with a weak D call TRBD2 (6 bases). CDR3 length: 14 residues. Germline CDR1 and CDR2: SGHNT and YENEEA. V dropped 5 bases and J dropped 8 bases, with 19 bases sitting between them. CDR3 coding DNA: TGTGCCAGCAGCCCAGTGGGGGGTCCTACGAAGCAGTACTTC. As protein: CASSPVGGPTKQYF.

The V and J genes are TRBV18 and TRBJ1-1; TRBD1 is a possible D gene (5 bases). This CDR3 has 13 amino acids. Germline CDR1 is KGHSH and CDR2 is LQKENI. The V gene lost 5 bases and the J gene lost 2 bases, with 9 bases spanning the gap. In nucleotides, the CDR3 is TGTGCCAGCTCAGGGGCGAGAAACACTGAAGCTTTCTTT. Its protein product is CASSGARNTEAFF. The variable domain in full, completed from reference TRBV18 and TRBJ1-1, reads NAGVMQNPRHLVRRRGQEARLRCSPMKGHSHVYWYRQLPEEGLKFMVYLQKENIIDESGMPKERFSAEFPKEGPSILRIQQVVRGDSAAYFCASSGARNTEAFFGQGTRLTVV.

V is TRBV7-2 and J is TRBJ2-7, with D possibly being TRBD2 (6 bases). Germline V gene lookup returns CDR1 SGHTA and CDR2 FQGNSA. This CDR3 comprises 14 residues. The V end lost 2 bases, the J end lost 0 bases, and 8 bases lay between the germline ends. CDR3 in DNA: TGTGCCAGCAGCTTAAAGCGGGTCTCCTACGAGCAGTACTTC. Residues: CASSLKRVSYEQYF.

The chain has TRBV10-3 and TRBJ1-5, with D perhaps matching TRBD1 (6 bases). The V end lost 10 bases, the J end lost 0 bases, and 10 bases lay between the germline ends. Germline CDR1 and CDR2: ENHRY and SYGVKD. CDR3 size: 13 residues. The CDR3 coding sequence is TGTGCCACACAACAGGGTAGCAATCAGCCCCAGCATTTT. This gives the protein CATQQGSNQPQHF.